These T cell receptor beta chains were read from a single sample in a study of blood T cells in healthy people across ages. TCRdb reanalysed the 5' RACE reads using MiXCR and keeps one entry per CDR3 protein. The data contain fewer than 750,000 distinct CDR3 sequences, over 40% of them singletons. The sample was blood. Receptors originate from a woman of 80 years or more in good health. Both conserved end residues are part of each CDR3. D genes are given only for firm matches. Not all rows give a size; the values are once, few, many and, for expanded clones, a class.

clone size | J gene | D gene | V gene | CDR3 DNA | CDR3 protein
many | TRBJ2-5 | TRBD2 | TRBV20-1 | TGCAGTGCTGGACGCTCTAGCGGGAGGTCGGTAGAGACCCAGTACTTC | CSAGRSSGRSVETQYF
once | TRBJ2-5 | - | TRBV6-6 | TGTGCCAGCAGTTACCGTACGGGATCAAATGAGCAGTACTTC | CASSYRTGSNEQYF
- | TRBJ2-1 | TRBD2 | TRBV24-1 | TGTGCCACCAGTGATTCAGGGACTAGCGGGAGCCCTGCCTACAATGAGCAGTTCTTC | CATSDSGTSGSPAYNEQFF
- | TRBJ1-4 | - | TRBV29-1 | TGCAGCGTTGGTGCCGGTTTTAATGAAAAACTGTTTTTT | CSVGAGFNEKLFF
once | TRBJ2-5 | - | TRBV27 | TGTGCCAGCAGTTTAAATTGGGGGGCGGACCAAGAGACCCAGTACTTC | CASSLNWGADQETQYF
few | TRBJ2-2 | - | TRBV7-9 | TGTGCCAGCAGCTGGGGCCGCGGGGAGCTGTTTTTT | CASSWGRGELFF
few | TRBJ2-3 | - | TRBV20-1 | TGCAGTGCTAGAGCCGAAGGAAGCACAGATACGCAGTATTTT | CSARAEGSTDTQYF
- | TRBJ2-1 | TRBD2 | TRBV6-5 | TGTGCCTGCAGTTACGGCGGGAGGGCTGTAAATGAGCAGTTCTTC | CACSYGGRAVNEQFF
- | TRBJ2-1 | TRBD2 | TRBV7-6 | TGTGCCAGCAGCTTAGCCGGGACTAGCGGGAGGAGTAGTAATGAGCAGTTCTTC | CASSLAGTSGRSSNEQFF
- | TRBJ2-3 | - | TRBV28 | TGTGCCAGCAGTTCGGACCCGGGACGAACTAGCACAGATACGCAGTATTTT | CASSSDPGRTSTDTQYF
- | TRBJ2-1 | TRBD1 | TRBV7-2 | TGTGCCAGCAGCTGCGACAGGGGGTCTTACAATGAGCAGTTCTTC | CASSCDRGSYNEQFF
once | TRBJ1-6 | TRBD1 | TRBV5-1 | TGCGCCAGCACCATATCGGGACAGGAAAATTCACCCCTCCACTTT | CASTISGQENSPLHF
once | TRBJ2-5 | - | TRBV5-1 | TGCGCCAGCAGCTACACCCGGACAGCGCAAGAGACCCAGTACTTC | CASSYTRTAQETQYF
- | TRBJ2-3 | - | TRBV5-1 | TGCGCCAGCCACGGGGCAGGGGGCACAGATACGCAGTATTTT | CASHGAGGTDTQYF
many | TRBJ2-5 | - | TRBV5-1 | TGCGCCAGCAGCTTGGAATTGGGTAGGACCCAGTACTTC | CASSLELGRTQYF
- | TRBJ2-2 | - | TRBV9 | TGTGCCAGCAGCTCCCTCCCGGGACGCCCGGCGAACACCGGGGAGCTGTTTTTT | CASSSLPGRPANTGELFF
- | TRBJ2-1 | TRBD2 | TRBV5-1 | TGCGCCAGCAGCTTGCGCAGCGGGGAGGCCTACAATGAGCAGTTCTTC | CASSLRSGEAYNEQFF
few | TRBJ2-5 | TRBD2 | TRBV5-1 | TGCGCCAGCAGTACAGCGGGGCAGGGAGAGACCCAGTACTTC | CASSTAGQGETQYF
- | TRBJ2-1 | TRBD2 | TRBV29-1 | TGCAGCGCCCCGTCGTATAAGCGGGGATCAGCTGAGCAGTTCTTC | CSAPSYKRGSAEQFF
- | TRBJ1-2 | TRBD1 | TRBV14 | TGTGCCAGCAGCCCTCACGTGACAGGGGTCTATGGCTACACCTTC | CASSPHVTGVYGYTF
- | TRBJ2-5 | - | TRBV29-1 | TGCAGCGTCTGGGACCCGATGAGGGGAGAGACCCAGTACTTC | CSVWDPMRGETQYF
- | TRBJ2-3 | TRBD2 | TRBV9 | TGTGCCAGCAGCGTAGCTACGGGGGGGGATACGCAGTATTTT | CASSVATGGDTQYF
many | TRBJ2-5 | TRBD1 | TRBV6-6 | TGTGCCAGCAGACAGGGGGCCCTTAAAGAGACCCAGTACTTC | CASRQGALKETQYF
many | TRBJ2-7 | - | TRBV11-3 | TGTGCCAGCAGCTATCCGAAACCCTACGAGCAGTACTTC | CASSYPKPYEQYF
many | TRBJ2-2 | - | TRBV7-8 | TGTGCCAGCAGCTTAATGTCGGGCACCGGGGAGCTGTTTTTT | CASSLMSGTGELFF
- | TRBJ2-1 | TRBD2 | TRBV4-3 | TGCGCCAGCAGCCAAGTCGGCGGGGGGGAGGATTACCACCCTATAAAATACAATGAGCAGTTCTTC | CASSQVGGGEDYHPIKYNEQFF
- | TRBJ2-2 | - | TRBV7-3 | TGTGCCAGCAGCTCTTCAGGAACCGGGGAGCTGTTTTTT | CASSSSGTGELFF